Sequencing of this T cell receptor (beta chain) was carried out in a study of T cell changes during pregnancy in multiple sclerosis. Method: immunoSEQ multiplex PCR; TCRdb's copy keeps in-frame clones and lacks some. The table lists about 68,000 clones, roughly 90% of them singletons. Looked up from germline, CDR1 is LGHNA and CDR2 is YSLEER. The CDR3 length is 15 residues. Trimming left V 1 base short and J 1 base short, with 7 bases between. The origin of this receptor is a female donor in good health, enrolled as a control in a pregnancy study. Sequences were derived from peripheral blood, sampled after pregnancy. This chain joins TRBV4-3 and TRBJ2-2, with D tentatively TRBD2 (5 bases). As DNA, the CDR3 is TGCGCCAGCAGCCAAGGCGGGCTGAACACCGGGGAGCTGTTTTTT. Its translation: CASSQGGLNTGELFF.